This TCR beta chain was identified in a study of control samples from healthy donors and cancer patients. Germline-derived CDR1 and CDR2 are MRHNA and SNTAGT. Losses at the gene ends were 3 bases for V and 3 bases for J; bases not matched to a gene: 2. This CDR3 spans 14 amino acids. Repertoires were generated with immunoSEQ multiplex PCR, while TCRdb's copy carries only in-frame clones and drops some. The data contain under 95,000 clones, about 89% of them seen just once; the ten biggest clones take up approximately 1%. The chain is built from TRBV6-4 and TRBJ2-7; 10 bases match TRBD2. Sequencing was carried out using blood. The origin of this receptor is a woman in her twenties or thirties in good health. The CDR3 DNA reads TGTGCCAGCAGTGAGGCTAGCGGGAGCTACGAGCAGTACTTC. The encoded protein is CASSEASGSYEQYF.